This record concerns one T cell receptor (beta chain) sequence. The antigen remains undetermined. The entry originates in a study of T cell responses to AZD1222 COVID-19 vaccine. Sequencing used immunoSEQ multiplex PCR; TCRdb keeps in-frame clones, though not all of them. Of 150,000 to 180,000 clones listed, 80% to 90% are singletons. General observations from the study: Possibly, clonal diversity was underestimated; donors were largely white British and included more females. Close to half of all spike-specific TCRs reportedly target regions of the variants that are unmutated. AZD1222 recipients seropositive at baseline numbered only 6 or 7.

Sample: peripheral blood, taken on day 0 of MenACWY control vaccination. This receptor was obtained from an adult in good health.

The CDR3 loop is CAISVDTYGYTF. DNA for the CDR3: TGTGCCATCAGCGTTGACACCTATGGCTACACCTTC. The chain has TRBV10-3 and TRBJ1-2, with unresolved D. The ends were cut back, 6 bases at V and 4 bases at J, with 9 bases in the middle. This CDR3 is built from 12 residues. The germline gives CDR1 ENHRY, CDR2 SYGVKD.